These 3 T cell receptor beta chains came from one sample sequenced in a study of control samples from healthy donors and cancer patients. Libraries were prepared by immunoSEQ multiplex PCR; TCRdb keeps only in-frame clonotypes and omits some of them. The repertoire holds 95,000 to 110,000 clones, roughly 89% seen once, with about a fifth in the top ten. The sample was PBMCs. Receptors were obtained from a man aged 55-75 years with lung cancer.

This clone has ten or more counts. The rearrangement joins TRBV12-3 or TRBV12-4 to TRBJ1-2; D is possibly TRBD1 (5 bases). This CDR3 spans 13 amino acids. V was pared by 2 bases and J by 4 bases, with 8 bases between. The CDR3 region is CASSLQGPYGYTF. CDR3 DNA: TGTGCCAGCAGTTTACAGGGCCCCTATGGCTACACCTTC.

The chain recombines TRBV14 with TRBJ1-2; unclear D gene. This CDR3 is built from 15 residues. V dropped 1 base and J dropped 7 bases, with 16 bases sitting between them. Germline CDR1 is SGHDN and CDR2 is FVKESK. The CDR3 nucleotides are TGTGCCAGCAGCCAAGCGTTCGCTCCCAACAGTGGCTACACCTTC. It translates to CASSQAFAPNSGYTF.

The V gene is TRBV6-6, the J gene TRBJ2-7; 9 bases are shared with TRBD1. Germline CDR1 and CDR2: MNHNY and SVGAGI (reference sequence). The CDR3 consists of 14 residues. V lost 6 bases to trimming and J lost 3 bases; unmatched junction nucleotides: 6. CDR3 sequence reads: CASRAGTGYYEQYF. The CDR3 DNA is TGTGCCAGCAGGGCCGGGACAGGGTACTACGAGCAGTACTTC.